This T cell receptor (beta chain) is drawn from a study of T cells after yellow fever vaccination. Study-wide background: Low-cell-number fractions underwent preparation using SMART-Seq v4 Ultra Low Input.

TCRdb used MiXCR to reprocess the 5' RACE reads, holding one entry per CDR3 protein. The sample has about 240,000 distinct CDR3 sequences, about 7% seen once. Study-wide points: CD4 and CD8 compartments shared a small share of clonotypes, likely from convergent recombination. Reappearance after the booster was seen for most primary-vaccination clones, at 95% to 96% CD4 and 70% to 90% CD8. Secondary responses were weaker yet peaked faster, day 5 versus 15.

About this clonotype: Its antigen remains unidentified.

The length of the CDR3 is 16 residues. V was pared by 3 bases and J by 2 bases, with 8 bases of the junction left unmatched. Germline V gene sequence: CDR1 KGHSH, CDR2 LQKENI. Sequenced material: CD4+ T cells sorted from PBMCs, taken 15 days after the yellow fever booster vaccination. V usage is TRBV18 and J usage is TRBJ2-5; 8 bases map to TRBD1. The clonotype originates from a man under 40 who received the YFV17D yellow fever vaccine. The CDR3 DNA reads as TGTGCCAGCTCACCGGTCGGGACAGGCGTACAAGAGACCCAGTACTTC. Residues: CASSPVGTGVQETQYF.